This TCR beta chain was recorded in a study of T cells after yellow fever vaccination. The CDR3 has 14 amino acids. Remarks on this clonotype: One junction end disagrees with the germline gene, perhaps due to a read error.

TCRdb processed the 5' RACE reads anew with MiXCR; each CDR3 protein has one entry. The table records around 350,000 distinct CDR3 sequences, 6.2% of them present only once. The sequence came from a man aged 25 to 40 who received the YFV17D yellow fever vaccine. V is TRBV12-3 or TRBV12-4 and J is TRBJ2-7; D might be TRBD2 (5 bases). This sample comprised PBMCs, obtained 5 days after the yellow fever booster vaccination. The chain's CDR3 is CASSLWASSDEQYF. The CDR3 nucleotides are TGTGCCAGCAGTTTATGGGCTAGCTCCGACGAGCAGTACTTC.